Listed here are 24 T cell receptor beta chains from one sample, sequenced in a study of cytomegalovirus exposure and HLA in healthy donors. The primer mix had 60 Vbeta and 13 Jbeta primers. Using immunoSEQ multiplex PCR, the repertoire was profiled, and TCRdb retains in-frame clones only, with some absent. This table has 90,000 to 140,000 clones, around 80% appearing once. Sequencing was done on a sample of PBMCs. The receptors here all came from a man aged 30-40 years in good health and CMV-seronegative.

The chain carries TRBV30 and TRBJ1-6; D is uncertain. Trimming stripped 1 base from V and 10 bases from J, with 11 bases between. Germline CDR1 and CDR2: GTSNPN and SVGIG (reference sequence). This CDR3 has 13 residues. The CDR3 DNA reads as TGTGCCTGGAGTGAGAGTCCGGGGTCACCCCTCCACTTT. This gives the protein CAWSESPGSPLHF. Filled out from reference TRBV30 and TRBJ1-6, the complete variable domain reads SQTIHQWPATLVQPVGSPLSLECTVEGTSNPNLYWYRQAAGRGLQLLFYSVGIGQISSEVPQNLSASRPQDRQFILSSKKLLLSDSGFYLCAWSESPGSPLHFGNGTRLTVT.

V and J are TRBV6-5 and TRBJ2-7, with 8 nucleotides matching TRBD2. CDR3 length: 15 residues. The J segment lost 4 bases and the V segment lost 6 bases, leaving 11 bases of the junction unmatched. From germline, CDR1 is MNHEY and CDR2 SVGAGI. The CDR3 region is CASSQTSGGLYEQYF. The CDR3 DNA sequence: TGTGCCAGCAGCCAAACTTCGGGGGGGCTTTACGAGCAGTACTTC.

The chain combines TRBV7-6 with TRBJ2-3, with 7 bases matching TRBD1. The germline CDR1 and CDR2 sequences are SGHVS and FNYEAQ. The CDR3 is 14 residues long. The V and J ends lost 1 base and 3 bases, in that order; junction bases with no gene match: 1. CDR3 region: CASSLDRGTDTQYF. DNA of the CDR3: TGTGCCAGCAGCTTAGACAGGGGAACAGATACGCAGTATTTT.

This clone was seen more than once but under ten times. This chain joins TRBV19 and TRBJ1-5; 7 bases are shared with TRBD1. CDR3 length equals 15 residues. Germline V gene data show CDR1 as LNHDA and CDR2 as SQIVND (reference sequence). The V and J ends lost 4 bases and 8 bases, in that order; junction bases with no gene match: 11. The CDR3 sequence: CASSTGQFHTKPQHF. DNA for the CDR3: TGTGCCAGTAGTACGGGACAGTTCCACACGAAGCCCCAGCATTTT.

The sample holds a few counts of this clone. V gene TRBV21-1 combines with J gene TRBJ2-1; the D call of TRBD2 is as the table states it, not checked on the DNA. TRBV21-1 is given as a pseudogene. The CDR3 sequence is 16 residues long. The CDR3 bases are TGTGCCAGCAGCCCCCGGTCTTCTAGCGGGTACAATGAGCAGTTCTTC. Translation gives CASSPRSSSGYNEQFF.

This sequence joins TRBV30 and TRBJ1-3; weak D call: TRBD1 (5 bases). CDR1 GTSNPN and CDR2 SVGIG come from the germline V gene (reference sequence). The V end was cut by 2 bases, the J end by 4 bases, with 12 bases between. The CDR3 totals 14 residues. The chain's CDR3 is CAWSMAGSGNTIYF. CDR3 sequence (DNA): TGTGCCTGGAGTATGGCAGGGTCAGGAAACACCATATATTTT.

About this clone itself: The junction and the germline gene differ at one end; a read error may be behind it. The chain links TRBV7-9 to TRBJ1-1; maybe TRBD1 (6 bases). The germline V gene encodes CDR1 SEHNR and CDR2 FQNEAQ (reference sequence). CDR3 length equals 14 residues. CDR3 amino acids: CSSSLDVAGAEAFF. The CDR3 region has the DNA TGTTCCAGCAGCTTAGATGTTGCGGGGGCGGAAGCTTTCTTT.

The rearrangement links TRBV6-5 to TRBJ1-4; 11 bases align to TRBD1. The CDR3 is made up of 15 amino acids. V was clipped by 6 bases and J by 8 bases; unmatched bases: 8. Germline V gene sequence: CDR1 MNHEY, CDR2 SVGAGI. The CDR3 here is CASRRDRGESEKLFF. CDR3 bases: TGTGCCAGCAGGAGGGACAGGGGGGAGAGCGAAAAACTGTTTTTT.

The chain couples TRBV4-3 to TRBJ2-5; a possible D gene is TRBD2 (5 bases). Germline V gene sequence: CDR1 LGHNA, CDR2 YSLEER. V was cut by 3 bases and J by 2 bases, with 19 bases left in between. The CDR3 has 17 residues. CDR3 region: CASSQLGRGALQETQYF. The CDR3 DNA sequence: TGCGCCAGCAGCCAGCTTGGCCGGGGAGCATTACAAGAGACCCAGTACTTC.

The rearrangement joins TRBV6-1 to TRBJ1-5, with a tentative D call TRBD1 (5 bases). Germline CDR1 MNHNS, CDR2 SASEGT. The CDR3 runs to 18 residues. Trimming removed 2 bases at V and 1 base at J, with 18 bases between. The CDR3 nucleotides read TGTGCCAGCAGTGAATTTTCACAGGAACCCTTAAGCAATCAGCCCCAGCATTTT. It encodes CASSEFSQEPLSNQPQHF.

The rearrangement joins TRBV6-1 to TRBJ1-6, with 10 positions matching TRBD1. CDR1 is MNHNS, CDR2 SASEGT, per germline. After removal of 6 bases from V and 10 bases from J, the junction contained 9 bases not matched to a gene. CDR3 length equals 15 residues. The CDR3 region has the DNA TGTGCCAGCAGGGACCCGGGACAGGGGCGGTCACCCCTCCACTTT. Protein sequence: CASRDPGQGRSPLHF.

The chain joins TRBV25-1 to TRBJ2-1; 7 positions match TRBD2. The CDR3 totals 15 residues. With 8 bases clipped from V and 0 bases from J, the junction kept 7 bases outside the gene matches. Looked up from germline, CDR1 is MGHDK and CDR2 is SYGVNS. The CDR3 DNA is TGTGCCAGCTCCTGGAGCGGGATCTCCTACAATGAGCAGTTCTTC. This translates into CASSWSGISYNEQFF.

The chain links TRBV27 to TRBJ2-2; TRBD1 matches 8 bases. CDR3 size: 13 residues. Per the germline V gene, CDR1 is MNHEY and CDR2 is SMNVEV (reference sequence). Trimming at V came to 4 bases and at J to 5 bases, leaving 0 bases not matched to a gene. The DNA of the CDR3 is TGTGCCAGCAGTTACAGGGGGACCGGGGAGCTGTTTTTT. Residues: CASSYRGTGELFF.

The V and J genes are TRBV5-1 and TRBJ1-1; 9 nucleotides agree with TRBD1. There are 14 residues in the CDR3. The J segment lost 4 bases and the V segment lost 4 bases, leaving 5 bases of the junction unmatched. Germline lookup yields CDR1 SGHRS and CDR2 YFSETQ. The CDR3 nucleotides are TGCGCCAGCAGCGGAATGACAGGGGGCACTGAAGCTTTCTTT. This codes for CASSGMTGGTEAFF.

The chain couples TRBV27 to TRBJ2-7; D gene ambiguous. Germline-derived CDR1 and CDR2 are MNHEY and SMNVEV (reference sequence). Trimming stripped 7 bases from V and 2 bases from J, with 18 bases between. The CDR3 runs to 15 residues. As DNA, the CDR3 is TGTGCCAGCACCTCATCCGCCCAGTTAACCTACGAGCAGTACTTC. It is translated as CASTSSAQLTYEQYF.

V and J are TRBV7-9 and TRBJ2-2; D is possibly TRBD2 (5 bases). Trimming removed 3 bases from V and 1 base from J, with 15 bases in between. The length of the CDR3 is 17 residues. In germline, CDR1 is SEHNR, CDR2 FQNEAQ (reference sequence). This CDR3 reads CASSFYLLSVNTGELFF. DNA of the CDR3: TGTGCCAGCAGCTTCTATCTGCTTAGCGTGAACACCGGGGAGCTGTTTTTT.

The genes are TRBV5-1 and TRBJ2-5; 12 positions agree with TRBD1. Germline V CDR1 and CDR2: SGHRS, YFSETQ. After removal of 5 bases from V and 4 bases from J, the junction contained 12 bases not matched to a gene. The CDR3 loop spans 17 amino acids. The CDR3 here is CASSMLGQGAFGETQYF. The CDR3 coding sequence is TGCGCCAGCAGTATGTTGGGACAGGGGGCTTTTGGAGAGACCCAGTACTTC.

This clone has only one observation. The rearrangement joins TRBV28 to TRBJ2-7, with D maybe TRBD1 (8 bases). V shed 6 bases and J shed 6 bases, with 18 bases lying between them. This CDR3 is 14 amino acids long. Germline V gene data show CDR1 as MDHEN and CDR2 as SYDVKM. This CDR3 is CASRNRGGYSEQYF. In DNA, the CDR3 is TGTGCCAGCAGGAACAGGGGGGGATATTCCGAGCAGTACTTC.

The CDR3 DNA reads TGTGCCACCAGCAGAGATCCCCGGAGTTACTCCAATGAAAAACTGTTTTTT. It encodes CATSRDPRSYSNEKLFF. The chain links TRBV15 to TRBJ1-4; unclear D gene. Between the trimmed V and J ends, which lost 0 bases and 5 bases, there was a span of 16 bases. Germline loops: CDR1 LNHNV, CDR2 YYDKDF (reference sequence). This CDR3 has 17 residues.

The CDR3 region is CASSLRTGESSYEQYF. The CDR3 DNA sequence: TGTGCCAGCAGCCTGCGGACAGGCGAGAGCTCCTACGAGCAGTACTTC. The gene calls are TRBV7-2 and TRBJ2-7, with 7 bases identical to TRBD1. CDR3 length: 16 residues. Trimming took 5 bases from V and 0 from J; bases not matched to a gene: 10. Per the germline V gene, CDR1 is SGHTA and CDR2 is FQGNSA.

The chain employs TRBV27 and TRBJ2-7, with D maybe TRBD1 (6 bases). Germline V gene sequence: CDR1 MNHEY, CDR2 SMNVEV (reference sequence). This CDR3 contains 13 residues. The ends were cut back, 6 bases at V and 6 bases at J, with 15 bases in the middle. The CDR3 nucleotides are TGTGCCAGCAGGTCACAGGGAATCCCCGAGCAGTACTTC. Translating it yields CASRSQGIPEQYF.

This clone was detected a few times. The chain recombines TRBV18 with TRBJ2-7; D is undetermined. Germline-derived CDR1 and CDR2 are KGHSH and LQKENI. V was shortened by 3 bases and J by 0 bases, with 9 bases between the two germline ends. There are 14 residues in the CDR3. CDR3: CASSPRSLSYEQYF. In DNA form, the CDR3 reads TGTGCCAGCTCACCTAGATCTCTCTCCTACGAGCAGTACTTC.

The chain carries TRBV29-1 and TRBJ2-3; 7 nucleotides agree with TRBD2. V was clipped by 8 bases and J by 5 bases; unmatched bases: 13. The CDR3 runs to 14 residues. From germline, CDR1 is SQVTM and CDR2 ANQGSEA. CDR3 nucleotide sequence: TGCAGCCTCGGAGGGCGGGAGTTTGGAGATACGCAGTATTTT. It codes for CSLGGREFGDTQYF.

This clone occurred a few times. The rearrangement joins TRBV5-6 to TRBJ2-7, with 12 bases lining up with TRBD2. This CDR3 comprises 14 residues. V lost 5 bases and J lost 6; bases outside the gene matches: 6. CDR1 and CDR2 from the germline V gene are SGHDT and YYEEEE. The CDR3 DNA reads TGTGCCAGCAGAAAGACTAGCGGGAGTTTCGAGCAGTACTTC. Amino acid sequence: CASRKTSGSFEQYF. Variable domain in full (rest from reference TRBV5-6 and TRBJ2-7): DAGVTQSPTHLIKTRGQQVTLRCSPKSGHDTVSWYQQALGQGPQFIFQYYEEEERQRGNFPDRFSGHQFPNYSSELNVNALLLGDSALYLCASRKTSGSFEQYFGPGTRLTVT.